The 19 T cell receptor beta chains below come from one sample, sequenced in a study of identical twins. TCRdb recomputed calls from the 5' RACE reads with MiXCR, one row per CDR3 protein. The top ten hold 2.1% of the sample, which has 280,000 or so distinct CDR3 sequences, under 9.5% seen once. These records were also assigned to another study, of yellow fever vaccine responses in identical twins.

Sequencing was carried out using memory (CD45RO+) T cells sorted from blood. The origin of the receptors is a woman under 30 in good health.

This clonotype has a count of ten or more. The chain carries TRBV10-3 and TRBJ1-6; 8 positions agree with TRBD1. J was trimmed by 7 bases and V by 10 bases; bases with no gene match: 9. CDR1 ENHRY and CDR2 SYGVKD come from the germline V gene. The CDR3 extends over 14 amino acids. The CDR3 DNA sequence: TGTGCCACGATGGACAGGGCGCACAATTCACCCCTCCACTTT. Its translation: CATMDRAHNSPLHF.

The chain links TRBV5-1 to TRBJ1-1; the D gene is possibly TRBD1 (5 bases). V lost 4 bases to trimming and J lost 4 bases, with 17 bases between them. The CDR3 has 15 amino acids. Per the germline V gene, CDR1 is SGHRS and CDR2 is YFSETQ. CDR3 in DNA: TGCGCCAGCAGCCGACTCACCGGGGGAGGCACTGAAGCTTTCTTT. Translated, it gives CASSRLTGGGTEAFF.

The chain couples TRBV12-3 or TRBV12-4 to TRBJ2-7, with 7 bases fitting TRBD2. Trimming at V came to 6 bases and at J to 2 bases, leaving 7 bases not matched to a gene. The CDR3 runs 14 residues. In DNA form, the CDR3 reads TGTGCCAGCAGCAATATGGGACTACCCTACGAGCAGTACTTC. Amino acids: CASSNMGLPYEQYF.

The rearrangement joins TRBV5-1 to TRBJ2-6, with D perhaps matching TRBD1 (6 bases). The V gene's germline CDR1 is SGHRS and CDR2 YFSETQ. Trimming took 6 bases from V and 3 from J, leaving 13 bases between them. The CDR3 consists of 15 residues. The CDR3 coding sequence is TGCGCCAGCAAACTGGGGGCGGGTGGGGCCAACGTCCTGACTTTC. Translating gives CASKLGAGGANVLTF.

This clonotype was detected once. The CDR3 protein is CASSIGGSGTYNEQFF. CDR3 nucleotides: TGTGCCAGTAGTATAGGAGGGAGTGGGACCTACAATGAGCAGTTCTTC. The chain combines TRBV19 with TRBJ2-1; perhaps TRBD2 as D (5 bases). V lost 1 base and J 2 bases, leaving 12 bases between the germline ends. The V gene's germline CDR1 is LNHDA and CDR2 SQIVND (reference sequence). The CDR3 has 16 residues.

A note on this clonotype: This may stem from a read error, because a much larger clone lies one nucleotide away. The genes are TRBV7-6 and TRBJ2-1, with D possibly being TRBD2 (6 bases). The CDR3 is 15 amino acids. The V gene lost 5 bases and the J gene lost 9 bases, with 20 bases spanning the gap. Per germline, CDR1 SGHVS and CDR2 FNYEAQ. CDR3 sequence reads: CASSLAAGVSIEQFF. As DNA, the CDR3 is TGTGCCAGCAGCCTCGCAGCGGGTGTATCCATTGAGCAGTTCTTC.

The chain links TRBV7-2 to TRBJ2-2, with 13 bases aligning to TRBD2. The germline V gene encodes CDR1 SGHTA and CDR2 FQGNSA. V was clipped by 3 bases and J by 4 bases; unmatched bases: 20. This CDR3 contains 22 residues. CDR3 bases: TGTGCCAGCAGCTTTCAATCGACTAGCGGGGGGCTCCGGGGAATCGGCACCGGGGAGCTGTTTTTT. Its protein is CASSFQSTSGGLRGIGTGELFF. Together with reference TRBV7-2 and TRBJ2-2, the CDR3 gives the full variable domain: GAGVSQSPSNKVTEKGKDVELRCDPISGHTALYWYRQSLGQGLEFLIYFQGNSAPDKSGLPSDRFSAERTGGSVSTLTIQRTQQEDSAVYLCASSFQSTSGGLRGIGTGELFFGEGSRLTVL.

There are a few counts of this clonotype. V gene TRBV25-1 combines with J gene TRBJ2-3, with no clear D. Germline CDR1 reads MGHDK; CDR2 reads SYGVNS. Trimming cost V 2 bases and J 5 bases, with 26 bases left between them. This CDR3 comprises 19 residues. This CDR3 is CASSEPSRSMRSVQDTQYF. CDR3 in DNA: TGTGCCAGCAGTGAACCCAGCCGAAGCATGAGGAGCGTACAAGATACGCAGTATTTT.

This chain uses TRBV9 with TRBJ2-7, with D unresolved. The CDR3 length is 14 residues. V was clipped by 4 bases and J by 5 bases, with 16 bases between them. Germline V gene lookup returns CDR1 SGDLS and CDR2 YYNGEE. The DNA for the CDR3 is TGTGCCAGCAGCCCCAGTCCCCCCAGAAACGAGCAGTACTTC. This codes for CASSPSPPRNEQYF. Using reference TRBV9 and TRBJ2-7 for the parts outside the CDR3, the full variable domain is DSGVTQTPKHLITATGQRVTLRCSPRSGDLSVYWYQQSLDQGLQFLIQYYNGEERAKGNILERFSAQQFPDLHSELNLSSLELGDSALYFCASSPSPPRNEQYFGPGTRLTVT.

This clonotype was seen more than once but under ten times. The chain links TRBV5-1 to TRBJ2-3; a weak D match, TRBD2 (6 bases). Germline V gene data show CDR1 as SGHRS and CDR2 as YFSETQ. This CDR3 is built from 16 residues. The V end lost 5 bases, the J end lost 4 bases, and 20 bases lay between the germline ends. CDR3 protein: CASRAGPGGLPDTQYF. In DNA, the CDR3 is TGCGCCAGCAGGGCAGGACCCGGGGGTCTCCCAGATACGCAGTATTTT.

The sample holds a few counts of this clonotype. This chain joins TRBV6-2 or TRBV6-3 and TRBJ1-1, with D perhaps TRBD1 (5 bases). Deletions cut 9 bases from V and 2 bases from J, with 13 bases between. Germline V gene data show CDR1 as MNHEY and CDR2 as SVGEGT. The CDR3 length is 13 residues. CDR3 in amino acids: CASGGRRNTEAFF. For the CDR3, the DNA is TGTGCCAGTGGGGGACGGAGAAACACTGAAGCTTTCTTT.

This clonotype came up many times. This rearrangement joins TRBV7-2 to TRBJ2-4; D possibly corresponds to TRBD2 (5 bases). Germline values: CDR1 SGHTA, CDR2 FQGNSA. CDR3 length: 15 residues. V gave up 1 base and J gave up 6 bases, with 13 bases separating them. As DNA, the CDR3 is TGTGCCAGCAGCTTAGATGTGGGTACTAGAAACATTCAGTACTTC. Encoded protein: CASSLDVGTRNIQYF.

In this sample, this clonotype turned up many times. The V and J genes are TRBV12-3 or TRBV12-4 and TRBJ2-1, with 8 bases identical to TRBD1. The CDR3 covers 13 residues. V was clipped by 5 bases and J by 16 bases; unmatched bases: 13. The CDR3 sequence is CASSPAAGQGFFF. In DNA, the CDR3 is TGTGCCAGCAGTCCTGCGGCAGGACAGGGTTTCTTCTTC.

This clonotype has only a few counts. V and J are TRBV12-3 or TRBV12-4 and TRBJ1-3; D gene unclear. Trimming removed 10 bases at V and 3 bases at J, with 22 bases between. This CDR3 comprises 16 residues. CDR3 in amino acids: CATTFEGTLRGNTIYF. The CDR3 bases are TGTGCCACCACATTTGAGGGTACTTTACGTGGAAACACCATATATTTT.

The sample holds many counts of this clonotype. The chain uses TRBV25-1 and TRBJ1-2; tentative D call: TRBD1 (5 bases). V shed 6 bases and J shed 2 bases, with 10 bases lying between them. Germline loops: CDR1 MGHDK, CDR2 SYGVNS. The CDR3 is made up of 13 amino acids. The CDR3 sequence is CASSRASNYGYTF. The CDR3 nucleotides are TGTGCCAGCAGCAGGGCCAGCAACTATGGCTACACCTTC.

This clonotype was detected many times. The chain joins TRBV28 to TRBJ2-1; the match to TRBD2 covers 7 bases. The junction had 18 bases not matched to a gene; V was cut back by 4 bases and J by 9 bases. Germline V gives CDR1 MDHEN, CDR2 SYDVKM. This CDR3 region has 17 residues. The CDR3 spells CASSYMPRRLAEGEQFF. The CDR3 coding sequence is TGTGCCAGCAGTTATATGCCCCGGCGGCTAGCGGAGGGTGAGCAGTTCTTC. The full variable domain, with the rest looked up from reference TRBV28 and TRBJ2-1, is DVKVTQSSRYLVKRTGEKVFLECVQDMDHENMFWYRQDPGLGLRLIYFSYDVKMKEKGDIPEGYSVSREKKERFSLILESASTNQTSMYLCASSYMPRRLAEGEQFFGPGTRLTVL.

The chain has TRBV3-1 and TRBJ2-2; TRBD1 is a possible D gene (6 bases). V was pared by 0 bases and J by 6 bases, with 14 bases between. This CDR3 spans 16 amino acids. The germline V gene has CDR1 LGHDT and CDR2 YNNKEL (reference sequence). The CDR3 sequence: CASSQDRAGAAGELFF. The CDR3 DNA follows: TGTGCCAGCAGCCAAGATCGGGCAGGGGCGGCCGGGGAGCTGTTTTTT. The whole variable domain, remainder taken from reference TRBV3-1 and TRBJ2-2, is DTAVSQTPKYLVTQMGNDKSIKCEQNLGHDTMYWYKQDSKKFLKIMFSYNNKELIINETVPNRFSPKSPDKAHLNLHINSLELGDSAVYFCASSQDRAGAAGELFFGEGSRLTVL.

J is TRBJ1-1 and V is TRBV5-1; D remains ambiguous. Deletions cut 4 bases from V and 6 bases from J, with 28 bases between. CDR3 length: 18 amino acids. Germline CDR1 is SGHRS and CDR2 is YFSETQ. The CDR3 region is CASSREAGRGYRSPEAFF. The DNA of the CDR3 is TGCGCCAGCAGCAGGGAAGCAGGCCGAGGTTATAGGTCCCCTGAAGCTTTCTTT.

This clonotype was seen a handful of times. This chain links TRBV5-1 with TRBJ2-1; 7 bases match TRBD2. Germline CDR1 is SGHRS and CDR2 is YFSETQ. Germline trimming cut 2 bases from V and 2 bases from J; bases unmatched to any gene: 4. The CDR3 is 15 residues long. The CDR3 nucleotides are TGCGCCAGCAGCTTCTGGGGGGGGACCTACAATGAGCAGTTCTTC. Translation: CASSFWGGTYNEQFF.